This T cell receptor (beta chain) was recorded in a study of vaccination effects on CD4 cells after COVID-19. Sequencing used immunoSEQ multiplex PCR; TCRdb keeps in-frame clones, though not all of them. This sample has 70,000 or so clones, with 78% found just once. J was trimmed by 1 base and V by 11 bases; bases with no gene match: 9. The germline gives CDR1 MNHNY, CDR2 SVGAGI (reference sequence). The CDR3 extends over 14 amino acids. Pools of viral peptides were used by the ViraFEST assay to expand antigen-specific CD4+ T cells ahead of sequencing. The authors isolated CD4+ T cells after around nine days of culture. None of these healthy vaccinees had been infected with SARS-CoV-2 before vaccination. Concerning this clone: The antigen remains unidentified.

This receptor was obtained from a human donor who received a COVID-19 vaccine. Sequencing used CD4+ T cells from PBMCs cultured with SARS-CoV-2 spike peptides, obtained before COVID-19 vaccination. The chain recombines TRBV6-6 with TRBJ2-3, with 7 bases that match TRBD1. The CDR3 DNA follows: TGTGCCGCCACAGGGGCTTCGGGCACAGATACGCAGTATTTT. It codes for CAATGASGTDTQYF.